This T cell receptor beta chain was sequenced during a study of blood T cell repertoires in COVID-19. Study information: The United States, Italy and Spain were the sources of the acute and convalescent COVID-19 samples.

Cohort placement rested on clinical history that participants reported themselves. J lost 6 bases, V lost 2 bases, and 14 bases had no gene match. The CDR3 length is 18 residues. The germline CDR1 and CDR2 sequences are MGHDK and SYGVNS. Authors' data handling: Scientists estimated how many nucleated cells there were by amplifying reference gene primers. Sequenced by immunoSEQ multiplex PCR; TCRdb stores in-frame clones only, minus some. That table furnishes V, J and clone size, whereas the DNA furnished D and trimming. Among under 200,000 clones listed, about 88% were seen once. Sample: PBMCs or T cells enriched from blood (not recorded which). This TCR derives from a woman aged 40 to 55 in a cohort exposed to, infected with or recovered from COVID-19 (not recorded which). The chain links TRBV25-1 to TRBJ2-2; 8 nucleotides align to TRBD1. The CDR3 spells CASSESIRTGWRAGELFF. The CDR3 coding sequence is TGTGCCAGCAGTGAAAGTATCAGGACAGGGTGGAGAGCCGGGGAGCTGTTTTTT. The full variable domain, in which reference TRBV25-1 and TRBJ2-2 provide the parts outside the CDR3, is EADIYQTPRYLVIGTGKKITLECSQTMGHDKMYWYQQDPGMELHLIHYSYGVNSTEKGDLSSESTVSRIRTEHFPLTLESARPSHTSQYLCASSESIRTGWRAGELFFGEGSRLTVL.